The clone carrying this T cell receptor (beta chain) was counted only a few times. Its antigen is not identified. Individually, cDNA molecules had unique molecular identifiers attached to them. TCRdb re-called the 5' RACE reads with MiXCR, one entry per CDR3 protein. The table lists some 80,000 distinct CDR3 sequences, 9% to 15% of them singletons. The source of the sample is a study of early T cells in non-severe SARS-CoV-2 infection. Across the whole study: Sequencing used unsorted whole-blood bulk RNA, so chains lack pairing. Findings and caveats of the study: CD4 and private specificities were missed by VDJdb matching, which favored anti-spike CD8 responses.

Trimming took 8 bases from V and 0 from J; bases not matched to a gene: 8. The CDR3 extends over 15 amino acids. Germline V gene sequence: CDR1 MNHEY, CDR2 SVGAGI. The gene calls are TRBV6-5 and TRBJ2-3; TRBD2 matches at 7 bases. The clonotype originates from an adult who was a healthcare worker with PCR-confirmed SARS-CoV-2 infection or an uninfected control (not recorded which). The specimen was whole blood. The CDR3 coding sequence is TGTGCCAGCGCCCGCGGGAGCGGCAGCACAGATACGCAGTATTTT. Encoded protein: CASARGSGSTDTQYF.